The 25 T cell receptor beta chains reported below all come from one sample, sequenced in a study of metastatic and nonmetastatic thyroid tumors. Through MiXCR, TCRdb re-clonotyped the PCR reads. The data hold over 10,000 clones, with roughly 33% observed a single time. There were no patients who had received any treatment before thyroid surgery. The material sequenced was tumor tissue. These receptors were obtained from a female donor with papillary thyroid cancer or a benign thyroid nodule (not recorded which). Some clones in this sample may be carry-over from other donors' samples.

The chain couples TRBV20-1 to TRBJ2-7; 11 nucleotides align to TRBD2. Unmatched junction bases numbered 9, after V lost 1 base and J lost 1 base. The CDR3 totals 17 residues. Per germline, CDR1 DFQATT and CDR2 SNEGSKA (reference sequence). Written as DNA, the CDR3 is TGCAGTGCTAGAGGTCCGGCTAGCGGGAGGTTATCCTACGAGCAGTACTTC. This translates into CSARGPASGRLSYEQYF.

The J gene is TRBJ2-7, the V gene TRBV6-1, with 9 bases that match TRBD1. V lost 3 bases, J lost 0 bases, and 3 bases stayed unmatched. The CDR3 consists of 15 residues. Germline V gives CDR1 MNHNS, CDR2 SASEGT. CDR3 sequence reads: CASSEGQGPSYEQYF. CDR3 DNA sequence: TGTGCCAGCAGTGAGGGACAGGGACCCTCCTACGAGCAGTACTTC.

This clone has just a few counts. V gene TRBV28 combines with J gene TRBJ2-5, with 11 positions matching TRBD1. The germline V gene encodes CDR1 MDHEN and CDR2 SYDVKM. This CDR3 has 16 residues. Unmatched junction bases numbered 7, after V lost 4 bases and J lost 3 bases. CDR3 DNA: TGTGCCAGCAGTTCGGCCGGGACAGGGGGGGAAGAGACCCAGTACTTC. It yields the protein CASSSAGTGGEETQYF.

In this sample, this clone turned up many times. This chain links TRBV10-3 with TRBJ1-2, with 7 bases fitting TRBD1. Trimming took 5 bases from V and 6 from J; bases not matched to a gene: 6. The germline gives CDR1 ENHRY, CDR2 SYGVKD. This CDR3 contains 13 residues. CDR3 sequence: CAISRQGEDGYTF. CDR3 nucleotide sequence: TGTGCCATCAGTAGACAGGGCGAGGATGGCTACACCTTC.

The gene calls are TRBV11-1 and TRBJ2-2; no clear D. The CDR3 has 14 amino acids. Germline V gives CDR1 SGHAT, CDR2 FQDESV (reference sequence). The germline V and J ends were trimmed by 0 bases and 7 bases, with 9 bases remaining between them. For the CDR3, the DNA is TGTGCCAGCAGCTTAGCTCGAGAGTACGGGGAGCTGTTTTTT. Translated, it gives CASSLAREYGELFF.

By sample share, this clone is medium-sized. The V call is TRBV19, the J call TRBJ1-2; the D is unclear. Germline lookup yields CDR1 LNHDA and CDR2 SQIVND (reference sequence). V was cut by 7 bases and J by 8 bases, with 20 bases left in between. The CDR3 covers 14 residues. CDR3 residues: CASTYGEGIQGYTF. CDR3 nucleotide sequence: TGTGCCAGTACCTATGGGGAAGGGATTCAGGGCTACACCTTC. Drawing the rest from reference TRBV19 and TRBJ1-2, the complete variable domain is DGGITQSPKYLFRKEGQNVTLSCEQNLNHDAMYWYRQDPGQGLRLIYYSQIVNDFQKGDIAEGYSVSREKKESFPLTVTSAQKNPTAFYLCASTYGEGIQGYTFGSGTRLTVV.

This chain joins TRBV7-9 and TRBJ2-1; D gene uncertain. Trimming removed 5 bases at V and 3 bases at J, with 11 bases between. This CDR3 has 14 amino acids. CDR1 and CDR2 from the germline V gene are SEHNR and FQNEAQ (reference sequence). The CDR3 region has the DNA TGTGCCAGCAGCATGACAATTGACTACAATGAGCAGTTCTTC. Translation gives CASSMTIDYNEQFF.

The CDR3, as DNA: TGCGCCAGAGGACAGGGGGGTTTCACAGATACGCAGTATTTT. Translating gives CARGQGGFTDTQYF. This chain uses TRBV5-1 with TRBJ2-3; 10 nucleotides agree with TRBD1. The germline V gene encodes CDR1 SGHRS and CDR2 YFSETQ. CDR3 size: 14 residues. Trimming cost V 8 bases and J 2 bases; bases outside gene matches: 5.

In this sample, this clone turned up a few times. This may arise from a read error, as a much more abundant clone is one base away. The chain combines TRBV3-1 with TRBJ2-5; D is ambiguous. CDR1 and CDR2 (germline): LGHDT, YNNKEL (reference sequence). Trimming stripped 4 bases from V and 1 base from J, with 13 bases between. This CDR3 contains 15 residues. The CDR3 here is CASSRTPGAQETQYF. CDR3 nucleotide sequence: TGTGCCAGCAGCCGGACGCCTGGCGCCCAAGAGACCCAGTACTTC.

The J gene is TRBJ2-1, the V gene TRBV11-2; TRBD2 agrees at 7 bases. The CDR3 totals 16 residues. Trimming removed 4 bases from V and 7 bases from J; junction bases left unmatched: 13. The germline V gene encodes CDR1 SGHAT and CDR2 FQNNGV. The CDR3 spells CASSSSTGLEGNEQFF. The CDR3 region has the DNA TGTGCCAGCAGCTCCTCCACCGGACTAGAAGGGAATGAGCAGTTCTTC.

The V and J genes are TRBV20-1 and TRBJ1-1; 7 bases fit TRBD1. Germline CDR1 and CDR2: DFQATT and SNEGSKA (reference sequence). J was trimmed by 3 bases and V by 0 bases; bases with no gene match: 10. The CDR3 is 16 amino acids. The CDR3 region has the DNA TGCAGTGCTAGAGACCGTGCCAGGGGGTGGGACACTGAAGCTTTCTTT. Translating gives CSARDRARGWDTEAFF.

CDR3 protein: CSAGTSGSTDTQYF. CDR3 nucleotides: TGCAGTGCTGGGACTAGCGGGAGCACAGATACGCAGTATTTT. The chain recombines TRBV20-1 with TRBJ2-3, with TRBD2 matching over 12 bases. This CDR3 has 14 amino acids. Trimming cost V 5 bases and J 0 bases; bases outside gene matches: 0. CDR1 DFQATT and CDR2 SNEGSKA come from the germline V gene (reference sequence).

Judged by abundance, this clone is medium-sized. The chain employs TRBV30 and TRBJ2-3; D unresolved. Germline values: CDR1 GTSNPN, CDR2 SVGIG (reference sequence). The length of the CDR3 is 13 residues. Trimming took 1 base from V and 10 from J, leaving 15 bases between them. CDR3 sequence (DNA): TGTGCCTGGAGTGCTAACAATGGCAGTCCGCAGTATTTT. Translating it yields CAWSANNGSPQYF.

By share of the sample, this clone is medium-sized. The gene calls are TRBV19 and TRBJ2-7, with D hard to call. The CDR3 length is 14 residues. Per germline, CDR1 LNHDA and CDR2 SQIVND (reference sequence). Trimming took 3 bases from V and 0 from J, leaving 9 bases between them. The CDR3 protein is CASSITVSSYEQYF. CDR3 DNA: TGTGCCAGTAGTATCACAGTTAGCTCCTACGAGCAGTACTTC.

This clone was recorded at least ten times. A single base separates this from a much larger clone, so it may be a read error. Other DNA sequences of this sample code for an identical CDR3. This rearrangement joins TRBV6-5 to TRBJ2-1; 7 positions agree with TRBD1. This CDR3 has 17 residues. Germline V CDR1 and CDR2: MNHEY, SVGAGI. In DNA form, the CDR3 reads TGTGCCAGCAGCTACTCATACAGGGGAAGCTCCTACAATGAGCAGTTCTTC. This translates into CASSYSYRGSSYNEQFF.

This clone was seen just once. The rearrangement joins TRBV11-2 to TRBJ2-3; D is uncertain. Per germline, CDR1 SGHAT and CDR2 FQNNGV. The CDR3 has 14 residues. Trimming cost V 3 bases and J 0 bases, with 7 bases left between them. The CDR3 DNA follows: TGTGCCAGCAGCTTTTTGGCCAGCACAGATACGCAGTATTTT. As protein: CASSFLASTDTQYF.

This clone came up many times. CDR3 in DNA: TGTGCCAGCAGGGGAGGGTATAATTCACCCCTCCACTTT. Encoded protein: CASRGGYNSPLHF. This chain uses TRBV5-6 with TRBJ1-6; D call uncertain. The length of the CDR3 is 13 residues. CDR1 and CDR2 (germline): SGHDT, YYEEEE. V lost 5 bases to trimming and J lost 4 bases, with 7 bases between them. Filled out from reference TRBV5-6 and TRBJ1-6, the complete variable domain reads DAGVTQSPTHLIKTRGQQVTLRCSPKSGHDTVSWYQQALGQGPQFIFQYYEEEERQRGNFPDRFSGHQFPNYSSELNVNALLLGDSALYLCASRGGYNSPLHFGNGTRLTVT.

The chain links TRBV5-1 to TRBJ2-7; the D gene is possibly TRBD2 (5 bases). Trimming took 6 bases from V and 4 from J, leaving 17 bases between them. Germline CDR1 is SGHRS and CDR2 is YFSETQ. This CDR3 is 14 amino acids long. The CDR3 DNA reads TGCGCCAGCAAAGCGTGGACTGCTCTTTACGAGCAGTACGTC. Residues: CASKAWTALYEQYV.

V is TRBV6-5 and J is TRBJ1-1, with unresolved D. In germline, CDR1 is MNHEY, CDR2 SVGAGI. This CDR3 is built from 10 residues. The V end was cut by 7 bases, the J end by 7 bases, with 7 bases between. CDR3 DNA sequence: TGTGCCAGCATAGGGTATGAAGCTTTCTTT. Amino acids: CASIGYEAFF.

This chain links TRBV12-3 or TRBV12-4 with TRBJ2-2, with D hard to call. V shed 6 bases and J shed 10 bases, with 15 bases lying between them. The CDR3 totals 13 residues. The CDR3 DNA reads as TGTGCCAGCAGGTCCCCAGGTAAGGTGGAGCTGTTTTTT. This codes for CASRSPGKVELFF.

The chain combines TRBV6-5 with TRBJ1-2; 7 nucleotides line up with TRBD1. J was trimmed by 4 bases and V by 5 bases; bases with no gene match: 7. The CDR3 is 14 residues long. CDR1 is MNHEY and CDR2 is SVGAGI in the germline V gene. Here the CDR3 reads CASSNSGQIYGYTF. CDR3 nucleotide sequence: TGTGCCAGCAGTAATTCGGGACAGATCTATGGCTACACCTTC.

The V gene is TRBV12-3 or TRBV12-4, the J gene TRBJ1-2, with 12 bases that match TRBD1. The CDR3 spans 15 residues. After removal of 6 bases from V and 13 bases from J, the junction contained 15 bases not matched to a gene. CDR3 loop: CASSQTGTGGGKFTF. The CDR3 DNA is TGTGCCAGCAGCCAGACCGGGACAGGGGGCGGAAAATTCACCTTC.

The chain combines TRBV6-1 with TRBJ2-3, with 7 bases lining up with TRBD2. The CDR3 is 15 residues long. The germline gives CDR1 MNHNS, CDR2 SASEGT. V was pared by 10 bases and J by 1 base, with 11 bases of the junction left unmatched. In nucleotides, the CDR3 is TGTGCCACTTCCCTGGCGGCGGGGGGCACAGATACGCAGTATTTT. Amino acids: CATSLAAGGTDTQYF.

With respect to this clone: Its ends do not fully match the called genes, so a read error is possible. V is TRBV27 and J is TRBJ2-2; D ambiguous. The CDR3 spans 14 residues. Germline V gives CDR1 MNHEY, CDR2 SMNVEV (reference sequence). DNA of the CDR3: TGTGCCAGCAGTTCGGTTGGGTACCCCGGTGAGCTGTTTTTT. This sequence encodes CASSSVGYPGELFF.

This clone has at least ten counts. The same CDR3 can be traced to other DNA sequences in this sample. The chain employs TRBV12-3 or TRBV12-4 and TRBJ2-2; TRBD1 matches at 10 bases. The CDR3 totals 17 residues. The J segment lost 5 bases and the V segment lost 1 base, leaving 7 bases of the junction unmatched. The CDR3 sequence: CASSLELGQGETGELFF. CDR3 in DNA: TGTGCCAGCAGTTTAGAACTCGGACAGGGGGAAACCGGGGAGCTGTTTTTT.